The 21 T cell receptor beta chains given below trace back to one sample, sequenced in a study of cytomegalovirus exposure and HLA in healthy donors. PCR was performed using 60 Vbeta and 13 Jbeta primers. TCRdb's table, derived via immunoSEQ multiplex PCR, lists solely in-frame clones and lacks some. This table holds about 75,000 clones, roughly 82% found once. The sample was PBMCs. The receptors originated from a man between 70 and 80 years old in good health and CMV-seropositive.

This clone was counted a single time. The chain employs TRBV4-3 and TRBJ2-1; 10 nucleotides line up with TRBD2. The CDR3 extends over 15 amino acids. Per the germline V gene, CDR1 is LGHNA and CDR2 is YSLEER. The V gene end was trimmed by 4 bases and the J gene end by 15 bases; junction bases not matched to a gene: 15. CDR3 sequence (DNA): TGCGCCAGCAGCCCAACGGCTAGCGGGGGTGCCGAATCGTTCTTC. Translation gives CASSPTASGGAESFF.

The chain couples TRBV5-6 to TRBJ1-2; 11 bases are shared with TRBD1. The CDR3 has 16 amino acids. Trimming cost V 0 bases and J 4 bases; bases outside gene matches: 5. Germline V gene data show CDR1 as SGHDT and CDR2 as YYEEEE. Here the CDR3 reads CASSLAGTGGFYGYTF. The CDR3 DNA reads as TGTGCCAGCAGCTTGGCCGGGACAGGGGGATTCTATGGCTACACCTTC.

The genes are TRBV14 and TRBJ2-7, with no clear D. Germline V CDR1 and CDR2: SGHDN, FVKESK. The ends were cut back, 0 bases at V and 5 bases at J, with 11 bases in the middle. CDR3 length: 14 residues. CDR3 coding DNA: TGTGCCAGCAGCCAAGATAGCACGGCCCACGAGCAGTACTTC. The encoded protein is CASSQDSTAHEQYF.

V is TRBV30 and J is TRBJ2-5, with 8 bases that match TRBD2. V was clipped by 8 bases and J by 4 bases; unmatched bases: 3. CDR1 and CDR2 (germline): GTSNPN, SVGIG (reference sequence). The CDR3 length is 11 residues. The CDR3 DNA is TGTGCCGGGACTAGTGGAGAGACCCAGTACTTC. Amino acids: CAGTSGETQYF.

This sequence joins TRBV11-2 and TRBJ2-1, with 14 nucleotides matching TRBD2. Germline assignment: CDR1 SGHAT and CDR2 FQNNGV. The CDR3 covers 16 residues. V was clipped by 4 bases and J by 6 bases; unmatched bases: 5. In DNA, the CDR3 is TGTGCCAGCAGCTCCGGACTAGCGGGAGGTGTCAATGAGCAGTTCTTC. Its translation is CASSSGLAGGVNEQFF.

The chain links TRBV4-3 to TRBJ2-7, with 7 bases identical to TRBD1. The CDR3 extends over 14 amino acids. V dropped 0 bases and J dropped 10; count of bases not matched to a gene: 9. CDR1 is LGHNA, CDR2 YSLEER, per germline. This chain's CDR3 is CASSQEWDRTKQYF. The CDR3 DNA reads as TGCGCCAGCAGCCAAGAGTGGGACAGAACAAAACAGTACTTC.

The CDR3: CASSIAGSYEQYF. The DNA of the CDR3 is TGCGCCAGCAGCATTGCGGGTTCCTACGAGCAGTACTTC. The rearrangement links TRBV5-1 to TRBJ2-7; D possibly corresponds to TRBD2 (5 bases). The CDR3 spans 13 residues. V shed 4 bases and J shed 1 base, with 9 bases lying between them. CDR1 and CDR2 (germline): SGHRS, YFSETQ.

The CDR3 reads CASTSGGVDQPQHF. The CDR3 DNA sequence: TGTGCCAGTACCTCGGGGGGGGTGGATCAGCCCCAGCATTTT. This chain links TRBV7-2 with TRBJ1-5, with D tentatively TRBD1 (5 bases). The germline V gene has CDR1 SGHTA and CDR2 FQGNSA. The CDR3 is made up of 14 amino acids. V lost 9 bases to trimming and J lost 5 bases, with 17 bases between them.

The CDR3, as DNA: TGTGCCTGGAGTGTTTGGGAGGACACTGAAGCTTTCTTT. Translating gives CAWSVWEDTEAFF. The J gene is TRBJ1-1, the V gene TRBV30, with D unresolved. The V end was cut by 0 bases, the J end by 3 bases, with 8 bases between. Germline CDR1 is GTSNPN and CDR2 is SVGIG (reference sequence). CDR3 length: 13 residues.

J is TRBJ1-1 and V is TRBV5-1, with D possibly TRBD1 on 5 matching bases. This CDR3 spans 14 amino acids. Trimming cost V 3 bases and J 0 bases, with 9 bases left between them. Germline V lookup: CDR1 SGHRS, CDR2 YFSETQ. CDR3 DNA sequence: TGCGCCAGCAGCTCGGACAATTTGAACACTGAAGCTTTCTTT. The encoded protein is CASSSDNLNTEAFF.

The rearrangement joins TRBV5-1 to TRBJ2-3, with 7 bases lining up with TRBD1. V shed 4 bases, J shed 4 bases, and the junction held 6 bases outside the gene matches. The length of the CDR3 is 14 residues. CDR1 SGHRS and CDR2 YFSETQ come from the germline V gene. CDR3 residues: CASSRDSVADTQYF. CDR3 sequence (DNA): TGCGCCAGCAGCCGGGACAGTGTAGCAGATACGCAGTATTTT. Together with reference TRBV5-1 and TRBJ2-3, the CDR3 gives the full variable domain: KAGVTQTPRYLIKTRGQQVTLSCSPISGHRSVSWYQQTPGQGLQFLFEYFSETQRNKGNFPGRFSGRQFSNSRSEMNVSTLELGDSALYLCASSRDSVADTQYFGPGTRLTVL.

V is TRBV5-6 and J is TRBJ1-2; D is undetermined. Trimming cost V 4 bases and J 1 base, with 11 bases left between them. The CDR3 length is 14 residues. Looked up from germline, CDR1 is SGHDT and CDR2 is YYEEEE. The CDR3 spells CASSRRSFNYGYTF. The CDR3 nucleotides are TGTGCCAGCAGCAGGAGGAGTTTTAACTATGGCTACACCTTC.

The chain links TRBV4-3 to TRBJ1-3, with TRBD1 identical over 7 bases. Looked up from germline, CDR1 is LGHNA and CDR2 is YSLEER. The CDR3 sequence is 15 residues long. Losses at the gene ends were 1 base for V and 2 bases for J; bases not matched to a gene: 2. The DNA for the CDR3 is TGCGCCAGCAGCCAAGCAAGGGGGCCTGGAAACACCATATATTTT. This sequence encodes CASSQARGPGNTIYF.

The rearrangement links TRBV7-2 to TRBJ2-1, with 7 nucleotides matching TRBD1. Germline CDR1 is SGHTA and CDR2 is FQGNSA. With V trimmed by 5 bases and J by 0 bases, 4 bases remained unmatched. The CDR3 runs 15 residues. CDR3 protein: CASSRDSSSYNEQFF. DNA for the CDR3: TGTGCCAGCAGCCGGGACAGCAGCTCCTACAATGAGCAGTTCTTC.

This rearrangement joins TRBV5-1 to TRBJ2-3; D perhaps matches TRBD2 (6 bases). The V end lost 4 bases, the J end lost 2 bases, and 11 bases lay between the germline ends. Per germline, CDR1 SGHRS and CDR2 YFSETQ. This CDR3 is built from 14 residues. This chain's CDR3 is CASSQDYNTDTQYF. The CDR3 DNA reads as TGCGCCAGCAGCCAGGACTACAACACAGATACGCAGTATTTT.

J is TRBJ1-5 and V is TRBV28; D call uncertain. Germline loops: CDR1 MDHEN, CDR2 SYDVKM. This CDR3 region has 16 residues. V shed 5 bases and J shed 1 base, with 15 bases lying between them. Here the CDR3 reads CASSAPGITSNQPQHF. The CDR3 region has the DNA TGTGCCAGCAGTGCCCCGGGGATTACAAGCAATCAGCCCCAGCATTTT.

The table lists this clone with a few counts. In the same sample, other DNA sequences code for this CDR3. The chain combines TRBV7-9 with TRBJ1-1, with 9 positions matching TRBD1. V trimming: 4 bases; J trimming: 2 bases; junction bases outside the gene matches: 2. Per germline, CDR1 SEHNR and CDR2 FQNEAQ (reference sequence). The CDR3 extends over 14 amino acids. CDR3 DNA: TGTGCCAGCAGCTGGGGACAGGGAAACACTGAAGCTTTCTTT. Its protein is CASSWGQGNTEAFF.

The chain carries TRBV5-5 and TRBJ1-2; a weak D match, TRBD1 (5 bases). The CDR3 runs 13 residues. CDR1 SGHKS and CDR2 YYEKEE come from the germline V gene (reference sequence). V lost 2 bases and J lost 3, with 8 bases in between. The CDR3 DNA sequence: TGTGCCAGCAGCTTCAGGGCAGACTATGGCTACACCTTC. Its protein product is CASSFRADYGYTF.

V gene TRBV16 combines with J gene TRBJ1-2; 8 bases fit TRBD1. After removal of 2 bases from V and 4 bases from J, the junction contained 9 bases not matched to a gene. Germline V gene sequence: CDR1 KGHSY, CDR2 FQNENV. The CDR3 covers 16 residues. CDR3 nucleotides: TGTGCCAGCAGCCAAGGGGGCCAGGGGGCAGCCTATGGCTACACCTTC. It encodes CASSQGGQGAAYGYTF.

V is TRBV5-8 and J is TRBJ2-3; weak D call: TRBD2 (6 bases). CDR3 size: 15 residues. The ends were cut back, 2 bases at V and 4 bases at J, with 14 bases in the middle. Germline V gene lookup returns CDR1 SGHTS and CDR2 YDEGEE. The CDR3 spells CASSFSPSASDTQYF. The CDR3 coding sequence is TGTGCCAGCAGCTTTAGTCCTAGCGCTTCAGATACGCAGTATTTT.

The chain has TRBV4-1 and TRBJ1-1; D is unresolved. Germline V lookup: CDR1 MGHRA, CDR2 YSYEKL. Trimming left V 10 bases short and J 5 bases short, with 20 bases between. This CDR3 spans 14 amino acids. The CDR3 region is CATASGPHSTEAFF. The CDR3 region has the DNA TGCGCCACGGCGAGTGGGCCCCACTCGACTGAAGCTTTCTTT.